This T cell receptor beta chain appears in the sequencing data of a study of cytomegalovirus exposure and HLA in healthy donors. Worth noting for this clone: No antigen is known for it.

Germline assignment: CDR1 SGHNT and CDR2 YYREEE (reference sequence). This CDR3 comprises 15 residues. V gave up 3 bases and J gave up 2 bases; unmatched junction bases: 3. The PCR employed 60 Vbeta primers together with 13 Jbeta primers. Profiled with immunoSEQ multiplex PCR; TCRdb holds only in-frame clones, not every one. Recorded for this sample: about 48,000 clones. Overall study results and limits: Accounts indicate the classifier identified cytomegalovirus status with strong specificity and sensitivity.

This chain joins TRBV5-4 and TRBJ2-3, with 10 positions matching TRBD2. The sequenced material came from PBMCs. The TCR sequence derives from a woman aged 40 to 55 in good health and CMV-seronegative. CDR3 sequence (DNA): TGTGCCAGCAGCTCAGCGGGAGGGGCCACAGATACGCAGTATTTT. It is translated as CASSSAGGATDTQYF.